A single sample is the source of the 3 T cell receptor beta chains below, sequenced in a study of Ad26.COV2.S vaccination and SARS-CoV-2 variants. This sample's treatment: roughly 18 received Ad26.COV2.S at low or high dose, single or two shots; 5 received placebo; per-sample allocation not given. On day 63 after the first injection, vaccine and placebo recipients gave samples. Only in-frame clones appear in the TCRdb table, and some are missing; sequencing was by immunoSEQ multiplex PCR. This sample has about 390,000 clones, with approximately 86% found just once. Here the sequenced sample was peripheral blood, taken in a trial of Ad26.COV2.S vaccine versus placebo. These receptors all stem from a person aged 18-60 years who received the Ad26.COV2.S COVID-19 vaccine or a placebo.

This clone was seen a few times. As DNA, the CDR3 is TGTGCCAGCAGCTCCTTCTCTGGAAACACCATATATTTT. It codes for CASSSFSGNTIYF. The genes are TRBV7-2 and TRBJ1-3; D unresolved. Germline lookup yields CDR1 SGHTA and CDR2 FQGNSA. Trimming took off 4 bases at V and 0 bases at J, with 4 bases between the two ends. This CDR3 has 13 amino acids.

The genes are TRBV5-6 and TRBJ2-2; TRBD1 matches 7 bases. Germline V gene sequence: CDR1 SGHDT, CDR2 YYEEEE. This CDR3 has 17 amino acids. Unmatched junction bases numbered 14, after V lost 5 bases and J lost 4 bases. The CDR3 DNA sequence: TGTGCCAGCAGATCAACGACAGGGAATGTCGGCACCGGGGAGCTGTTTTTT. Protein sequence: CASRSTTGNVGTGELFF.

The V call is TRBV11-2, the J call TRBJ2-7, with D tentatively TRBD1 or TRBD2 (5 bases each). Germline CDR1 is SGHAT and CDR2 is FQNNGV. This CDR3 comprises 17 residues. V was cut by 1 base and J by 3 bases, with 19 bases left in between. The CDR3 DNA sequence: TGTGCCAGCAGCTTAGTACTCGGGGCAGACGGAATCTACGAGCAGTACTTC. Protein sequence: CASSLVLGADGIYEQYF.